One sample yielded the 20 T cell receptor beta chains listed below, sequenced in a study of blood T cell repertoires in COVID-19. Measured with immunoSEQ multiplex PCR; TCRdb has only the in-frame clones, and not every one. This table holds about 300,000 clones, 75% to 95% found once. Sequencing was carried out using peripheral blood. The receptor set was obtained from a woman in her twenties or thirties with COVID-19, enrolled during active disease.

The chain is built from TRBV6-5 and TRBJ1-5; 8 bases fit TRBD1. There are 14 residues in the CDR3. The junction had 6 bases not matched to a gene; V was cut back by 9 bases and J by 2 bases. Germline CDR1 and CDR2: MNHEY and SVGAGI. CDR3 nucleotides: TGTGCCAGTTTCCAGGGGGCCGGCAATCAGCCCCAGCATTTT. Protein sequence: CASFQGAGNQPQHF.

The gene calls are TRBV28 and TRBJ2-2; 7 bases fit TRBD1. With 6 bases clipped from V and 6 bases from J, the junction kept 10 bases outside the gene matches. The CDR3 sequence is 15 residues long. The germline V gene has CDR1 MDHEN and CDR2 SYDVKM. The CDR3 DNA reads as TGTGCCAGCAGCCCAAGGGGGCCTTCGCCCGGGGAGCTGTTTTTT. Its translation is CASSPRGPSPGELFF.

The chain uses TRBV27 and TRBJ1-1; 7 bases line up with TRBD1. From germline, CDR1 is MNHEY and CDR2 SMNVEV (reference sequence). The CDR3 runs to 15 residues. V shed 4 bases, J shed 3 bases, and the junction held 8 bases outside the gene matches. CDR3 coding DNA: TGTGCCAGCAGTTCGTGGAGCACAGGGGACACTGAAGCTTTCTTT. Residues: CASSSWSTGDTEAFF.

The V gene is TRBV7-2, the J gene TRBJ2-3, with 9 bases fitting TRBD2. V shed 4 bases, J shed 2 bases, and the junction held 4 bases outside the gene matches. Germline V gives CDR1 SGHTA, CDR2 FQGNSA. The CDR3 contains 15 residues. DNA for the CDR3: TGTGCCAGCAGCTATCCTAGCGGGGCCACAGATACGCAGTATTTT. Translation: CASSYPSGATDTQYF.

The V and J genes are TRBV4-1 and TRBJ2-7; 10 nucleotides match TRBD1. Per the germline V gene, CDR1 is MGHRA and CDR2 is YSYEKL. This CDR3 has 16 residues. Losses at the gene ends were 2 bases for V and 3 bases for J; bases not matched to a gene: 7. CDR3 loop: CASSQTWGQGYYEQYF. CDR3 coding DNA: TGCGCCAGCAGCCAAACCTGGGGACAGGGGTACTACGAGCAGTACTTC.

This chain connects TRBV9 to TRBJ1-2, with D maybe TRBD1 (6 bases). The CDR3 covers 12 residues. Trimming removed 4 bases from V and 8 bases from J, with 12 bases in between. Germline values: CDR1 SGDLS, CDR2 YYNGEE. In nucleotides, the CDR3 is TGTGCCAGCAGCTTCACAGGGATGGGCTACACCTTC. Translating gives CASSFTGMGYTF.

This chain links TRBV2 with TRBJ1-2; D unresolved. Germline V gene lookup returns CDR1 SNHLY and CDR2 FYNNEI. The CDR3 consists of 12 residues. Trimming removed 6 bases at V and 5 bases at J, with 10 bases between. In nucleotides, the CDR3 is TGTGCCAGCAGGTCAGTCATGTATGGCTACACCTTC. Translation: CASRSVMYGYTF.

This sequence joins TRBV10-3 and TRBJ1-6; D uncertain. The germline gives CDR1 ENHRY, CDR2 SYGVKD. Trimming took off 4 bases at V and 0 bases at J, with 7 bases between the two ends. This CDR3 contains 15 residues. The CDR3 nucleotides read TGTGCCATCAGTGCGAGGAGCTCCTATAATTCACCCCTCCACTTT. Translating it yields CAISARSSYNSPLHF.

The chain combines TRBV5-6 with TRBJ1-5; a weak D match, TRBD1 (6 bases). With 1 base removed from V and 10 bases from J, the gap between germline ends came to 15 bases. The CDR3 loop spans 14 amino acids. The germline V gene has CDR1 SGHDT and CDR2 YYEEEE. CDR3 residues: CASSLNRGQSPQHF. CDR3 nucleotides: TGTGCCAGCAGCTTGAATAGGGGACAATCTCCCCAGCATTTT.

This chain connects TRBV30 to TRBJ2-7, with 10 bases aligning to TRBD2. Germline V gives CDR1 GTSNPN, CDR2 SVGIG (reference sequence). With V trimmed by 6 bases and J by 7 bases, 18 bases remained unmatched. The length of the CDR3 is 16 residues. The CDR3 spells CACSNPSGGFEGEQYF. The CDR3, as DNA: TGTGCCTGTTCAAACCCTAGCGGGGGATTCGAAGGGGAGCAGTACTTC.

The count of this clone is one. The chain recombines TRBV6-5 with TRBJ1-1; possible D gene TRBD1, 6 bases. Germline assignment: CDR1 MNHEY and CDR2 SVGAGI. This CDR3 has 15 residues. Between the trimmed V and J ends, which lost 2 bases and 4 bases, there was a span of 14 bases. The CDR3: CASSYEGGLGTEAFF. The CDR3 DNA follows: TGTGCCAGCAGTTACGAAGGGGGTCTGGGCACTGAAGCTTTCTTT.

This chain uses TRBV30 with TRBJ2-1; D remains ambiguous. The CDR3 totals 12 residues. Germline V CDR1 and CDR2: GTSNPN, SVGIG (reference sequence). The CDR3 sequence: CAWAYSYNEQFF. The DNA of the CDR3 is TGTGCGTGGGCGTACTCCTACAATGAGCAGTTCTTC.

The chain recombines TRBV6-5 with TRBJ2-1; 9 bases align to TRBD2. The CDR3 is 15 residues long. The germline gives CDR1 MNHEY, CDR2 SVGAGI. V gave up 6 bases and J gave up 7 bases; unmatched junction bases: 10. The CDR3 reads CASSLAGLLRNEQFF. CDR3 nucleotides: TGTGCCAGCAGCCTAGCGGGGCTTTTAAGGAATGAGCAGTTCTTC.

V is TRBV3-1 (or the pseudogene TRBV3-2) and J is TRBJ1-1; no clear D. V was clipped by 3 bases and J by 5 bases, with 7 bases between them. Per germline, CDR1 LGHDT and CDR2 YNNKEL (reference sequence). This CDR3 region has 12 residues. Here the CDR3 reads CASSHSYTEAFF. CDR3 nucleotides: TGTGCCAGCAGCCATAGTTATACTGAAGCTTTCTTT.

The chain carries TRBV5-5 and TRBJ1-3; unclear D gene. The germline gives CDR1 SGHKS, CDR2 YYEKEE (reference sequence). The CDR3 is made up of 13 amino acids. V was clipped by 4 bases and J by 2 bases, with 7 bases between them. Written as DNA, the CDR3 is TGTGCCAGCAGCCGAGGGCCTGGAAACACCATATATTTT. Translated: CASSRGPGNTIYF.

This chain links TRBV3-1 (or the pseudogene TRBV3-2) with TRBJ2-5, with TRBD2 matching over 7 bases. CDR1 and CDR2 (germline): LGHDT, YNNKEL (reference sequence). There are 14 residues in the CDR3. The V gene end was trimmed by 2 bases and the J gene end by 4 bases; junction bases not matched to a gene: 4. CDR3 protein: CASSQTAGVETQYF. CDR3 coding DNA: TGTGCCAGCAGCCAAACGGCGGGGGTAGAGACCCAGTACTTC.

The rearrangement joins TRBV5-1 to TRBJ1-2, with 7 bases identical to TRBD1. This CDR3 is 15 amino acids long. Germline V gene lookup returns CDR1 SGHRS and CDR2 YFSETQ. J was trimmed by 5 bases and V by 0 bases; bases with no gene match: 7. In nucleotides, the CDR3 is TGCGCCAGCAGCTTGGATGGACAGGCCCTATATGGCTACACCTTC. This translates into CASSLDGQALYGYTF.

This sequence joins TRBV27 and TRBJ2-2; D is uncertain. This CDR3 is built from 13 residues. V was trimmed by 3 bases and J by 0 bases, leaving 2 bases between them. Germline-derived CDR1 and CDR2 are MNHEY and SMNVEV (reference sequence). This CDR3 is CASSFSNTGELFF. CDR3 DNA sequence: TGTGCCAGCAGTTTCTCGAACACCGGGGAGCTGTTTTTT.

J is TRBJ2-1 and V is TRBV16; 7 bases align to TRBD1. Per the germline V gene, CDR1 is KGHSY and CDR2 is FQNENV. The CDR3 has 16 residues. After removal of 1 base from V and 4 bases from J, the junction contained 7 bases not matched to a gene. CDR3 nucleotide sequence: TGTGCCAGCAGCCAATTGGGGGACAGTGATTACAATGAGCAGTTCTTC. Translating it yields CASSQLGDSDYNEQFF.

This chain links TRBV19 with TRBJ2-7, with a possible D match to TRBD2 (5 bases). Germline lookup yields CDR1 LNHDA and CDR2 SQIVND (reference sequence). Trimming took 3 bases from V and 1 from J, leaving 10 bases between them. The CDR3 length is 14 residues. CDR3 bases: TGTGCCAGTAGTATGGTCCCGGGGTCCTACGAGCAGTACTTC. It yields the protein CASSMVPGSYEQYF.